This paragraph reports one TCR beta chain. What it binds is not known. The source of the sample is a study of cytomegalovirus exposure and HLA in healthy donors. The study, taken as a whole, reports: The study labeled roughly 160 TCR beta chains cytomegalovirus-associated. Sequencing artifact likely explains a cluster of highly shared sequence variants. A later analysis revealed that TCR association rates differed between HLA loci, peaking at DRB1 and bottoming out at HLA-C.

V trimming: 1 base; J trimming: 5 bases; junction bases outside the gene matches: 7. This CDR3 comprises 17 residues. Germline CDR1 SGHTA, CDR2 FQGNSA. The PCR ran on 60 Vbeta and 13 Jbeta primers. The protocol was immunoSEQ multiplex PCR, while the TCRdb copy is restricted to in-frame clones and leaves out a portion. The table has roughly 120,000 clones, 65% to 85% seen once. The sequenced material came from PBMCs. This TCR derives from a man aged 50-59 years in good health and CMV-seronegative. V gene TRBV7-2 combines with J gene TRBJ2-3; 12 bases match TRBD2. The DNA for the CDR3 is TGTGCCAGCAGCTTAGTATCTAGCGGGGGGGCTTTAGATACGCAGTATTTT. This sequence encodes CASSLVSSGGALDTQYF. Variable domain in full (rest from reference TRBV7-2 and TRBJ2-3): GAGVSQSPSNKVTEKGKDVELRCDPISGHTALYWYRQSLGQGLEFLIYFQGNSAPDKSGLPSDRFSAERTGGSVSTLTIQRTQQEDSAVYLCASSLVSSGGALDTQYFGPGTRLTVL.